What follows are 21 T cell receptor beta chains derived from one specimen sequenced in a study of T-cell reconstitution after alpha-beta-depleted transplantation in children. TCRbeta library construction was performed incorporating unique molecular identifiers. TCRdb reprocessed the PCR reads via MiXCR and lists one record per CDR3 protein. The top ten clones hold about 4.6% of a sample with about 830,000 distinct CDR3 sequences, 16% of them seen once. Sequenced material: PBMCs, mostly from graft donor cells, taken 360 days after TCRalphabeta/CD19-depleted stem cell transplant. Every receptor here comes from a male patient younger than 18 who had a stem cell transplant for acute lymphoblastic leukemia, so the T cells may come from the graft donor.

This clonotype was observed a handful of times. This rearrangement joins TRBV24-1 to TRBJ2-1; TRBD2 aligns across 9 bases. J was trimmed by 1 base and V by 5 bases; bases with no gene match: 11. This CDR3 region has 18 residues. Germline V gives CDR1 KGHDR, CDR2 SFDVKD. In DNA form, the CDR3 reads TGTGCCACCAGTGTCTCCCCCCCGCGGGAGGGGTCCTACAATGAGCAGTTCTTC. This gives the protein CATSVSPPREGSYNEQFF.

This clonotype was picked up many times. V and J are TRBV15 and TRBJ2-7, with 9 bases lining up with TRBD1. The J segment lost 1 base and the V segment lost 0 bases, leaving 4 bases of the junction unmatched. CDR1 and CDR2 (germline): LNHNV, YYDKDF (reference sequence). The CDR3 has 16 residues. The CDR3 sequence: CATSREQGASSYEQYF. CDR3 sequence (DNA): TGTGCCACCAGCAGAGAACAGGGGGCTTCATCCTACGAGCAGTACTTC.

This clonotype has more than one count but fewer than ten. The chain carries TRBV12-3 or TRBV12-4 and TRBJ2-7; 7 bases fit TRBD1. This CDR3 has 15 residues. Germline trimming cut 5 bases from V and 2 bases from J; bases unmatched to any gene: 9. CDR3 amino acids: CASSGPGTAPYEQYF. In nucleotides, the CDR3 is TGTGCCAGCAGTGGACCCGGGACAGCCCCCTACGAGCAGTACTTC.

This clonotype appeared a few times. At one of its ends the junction is not consistent with the germline gene, which may arise from a read error. The chain is built from TRBV5-1 and TRBJ1-2; D perhaps matches TRBD1 (6 bases). Germline lookup yields CDR1 SGHRS and CDR2 YFSETQ. The CDR3 runs 14 residues. For the CDR3, the DNA is TGCGCCAGCAGCCTATCCGGCGGGACATCCAGGTTCCTGTTC. Its translation: CASSLSGGTSRFLF.

CDR3 loop: CASSVTISSDTQYF. The CDR3 DNA reads as TGTGCCAGCAGTGTTACCATTTCTTCAGATACGCAGTATTTT. The rearrangement uses TRBV6-1 and TRBJ2-3; D not resolved. The CDR3 loop spans 14 amino acids. V was trimmed by 4 bases and J by 4 bases, leaving 12 bases between them. In germline, CDR1 is MNHNS, CDR2 SASEGT.

The gene calls are TRBV14 and TRBJ2-7; either TRBD1 or TRBD2 may supply D (5 bases each). The CDR3 is 15 amino acids. CDR1 and CDR2 from the germline V gene are SGHDN and FVKESK. Trimming cost V 4 bases and J 6 bases, with 19 bases left between them. In nucleotides, the CDR3 is TGTGCCAGCAGCCCGAGGGGCACCCGCAACCGCGAGCAGTACTTC. Amino acid sequence: CASSPRGTRNREQYF.

In this sample, this clonotype turned up a few times. CDR3 in DNA: TGTGCCAGTCGCACGGGACAGGGCTCCTACGAGCAGTACTTC. Translated, it gives CASRTGQGSYEQYF. The rearrangement joins TRBV19 to TRBJ2-7; TRBD1 aligns across 9 bases. This CDR3 is 14 amino acids long. Germline trimming cut 8 bases from V and 0 bases from J; bases unmatched to any gene: 5. CDR1 is LNHDA and CDR2 is SQIVND in the germline V gene (reference sequence). The full variable domain, rest sourced from reference TRBV19 and TRBJ2-7, is DGGITQSPKYLFRKEGQNVTLSCEQNLNHDAMYWYRQDPGQGLRLIYYSQIVNDFQKGDIAEGYSVSREKKESFPLTVTSAQKNPTAFYLCASRTGQGSYEQYFGPGTRLTVT.

The chain is built from TRBV25-1 and TRBJ2-3; maybe TRBD1 (5 bases). This CDR3 region has 15 residues. Germline lookup yields CDR1 MGHDK and CDR2 SYGVNS. V was shortened by 0 bases and J by 1 base, with 8 bases between the two germline ends. The CDR3 region has the DNA TGTGCCAGCAGTGAATATCTAGGGGGCACAGATACGCAGTATTTT. It translates to CASSEYLGGTDTQYF.

The chain couples TRBV4-1 to TRBJ1-5; TRBD1 agrees at 7 bases. In germline, CDR1 is MGHRA, CDR2 YSYEKL. The J segment lost 3 bases and the V segment lost 6 bases, leaving 11 bases of the junction unmatched. The CDR3 totals 16 residues. CDR3 loop: CASSLARGGINQPQHF. CDR3 nucleotides: TGCGCCAGCAGTTTGGCCAGGGGGGGAATCAATCAGCCCCAGCATTTT.

This clonotype was recorded a few times. This rearrangement joins TRBV20-1 to TRBJ1-1; no reliable D call. Germline V gene lookup returns CDR1 DFQATT and CDR2 SNEGSKA (reference sequence). The CDR3 is 12 residues long. The V and J ends lost 0 bases and 5 bases respectively, with 7 bases between them. The CDR3 sequence is CSARDQRTEAFF. Here the CDR3 DNA reads TGCAGTGCTAGAGACCAGAGGACTGAAGCTTTCTTT.

This clonotype was picked up a small number of times. The chain is built from TRBV27 and TRBJ1-1; 9 bases map to TRBD1. The CDR3 extends over 13 amino acids. Trimming took 7 bases from V and 4 from J; bases not matched to a gene: 4. Per germline, CDR1 MNHEY and CDR2 SMNVEV (reference sequence). The CDR3 here is CASTLTGGTEAFF. The CDR3 DNA reads TGTGCCAGCACCCTGACAGGGGGCACTGAAGCTTTCTTT.

This clonotype was observed once. The rearrangement links TRBV5-1 to TRBJ1-1; TRBD1 is a possible D gene (6 bases). CDR3 length: 15 amino acids. The germline gives CDR1 SGHRS, CDR2 YFSETQ. V dropped 4 bases and J dropped 1 base, with 14 bases sitting between them. The CDR3 protein is CASSPGGRSNTEAFF. CDR3 coding DNA: TGCGCCAGCAGCCCGGGGGGGCGGTCGAACACTGAAGCTTTCTTT.

The J gene is TRBJ2-2, the V gene TRBV15; D is uncertain. This CDR3 is 14 amino acids long. The V and J ends lost 5 bases and 1 base respectively, with 8 bases between them. Looked up from germline, CDR1 is LNHNV and CDR2 is YYDKDF (reference sequence). The CDR3 loop reads CATSRMMNTGELFF. Written as DNA, the CDR3 is TGTGCCACCAGCCGGATGATGAACACCGGGGAGCTGTTTTTT.

The chain joins TRBV18 to TRBJ2-7, with D tentatively TRBD1 (6 bases). The CDR3 has 14 amino acids. Germline assignment: CDR1 KGHSH and CDR2 LQKENI. Between the trimmed V and J ends, which lost 4 bases and 5 bases, there was a span of 15 bases. The CDR3: CASSHNRQAHEQYF. The CDR3 DNA is TGTGCCAGCTCACACAACCGACAGGCCCACGAGCAGTACTTC.

This clonotype showed up just a few times. The chain has TRBV2 and TRBJ1-1; D is possibly TRBD1 (5 bases). Trimming stripped 6 bases from V and 3 bases from J, with 17 bases between. CDR1 is SNHLY and CDR2 is FYNNEI in the germline V gene. This CDR3 region has 15 residues. CDR3 in amino acids: CASRTSGGGYTEAFF. In DNA, the CDR3 is TGTGCCAGCAGGACCTCCGGCGGGGGGTACACTGAAGCTTTCTTT. Drawing the rest from reference TRBV2 and TRBJ1-1, the complete variable domain is EPEVTQTPSHQVTQMGQEVILRCVPISNHLYFYWYRQILGQKVEFLVSFYNNEISEKSEIFDDQFSVERPDGSNFTLKIRSTKLEDSAMYFCASRTSGGGYTEAFFGQGTRLTVV.

This clonotype was observed at least ten times. This chain connects TRBV29-1 to TRBJ1-2, with D possibly being TRBD1 (5 bases). V was pared by 5 bases and J by 7 bases, with 17 bases between. CDR1 is SQVTM, CDR2 ANQGSEA, per germline. CDR3 length equals 13 residues. CDR3 region: CSVNEDGGSGYTF. For the CDR3, the DNA is TGCAGCGTTAACGAGGACGGGGGATCTGGCTACACCTTC.

The chain carries TRBV12-3 or TRBV12-4 and TRBJ2-5; 10 positions agree with TRBD2. J was trimmed by 0 bases and V by 5 bases; bases with no gene match: 15. This CDR3 is built from 19 residues. The DNA of the CDR3 is TGTGCCAGCAGTCACCGGGGGTCTAGCGGGAGCGGGAACCAAGAGACCCAGTACTTC. Translated: CASSHRGSSGSGNQETQYF.

The chain employs TRBV10-3 and TRBJ1-3; 8 bases are a match to TRBD1. Germline CDR1 ENHRY, CDR2 SYGVKD. J gave up 0 bases and V 8 bases, and 3 bases lay outside the gene matches. The CDR3 is 14 residues long. This CDR3 reads CAIGTGSSGNTIYF. CDR3 coding DNA: TGTGCCATCGGGACAGGAAGCTCTGGAAACACCATATATTTT.

This clonotype was detected a few times. The CDR3 bases are TGTGCCAGCAGTTTATCGTCTAACCTAGGGGAGACCCAGTACTTC. Translated: CASSLSSNLGETQYF. J is TRBJ2-5 and V is TRBV27; D gene unclear. Germline V CDR1 and CDR2: MNHEY, SMNVEV (reference sequence). Trimming removed 0 bases at V and 5 bases at J, with 13 bases between. The CDR3 contains 15 residues.

A few counts support this clonotype. As DNA, the CDR3 is TGCGCCAGCAGCCGGACTAGCGGGCCTTCCTACGAGCAGTACTTC. Its translation is CASSRTSGPSYEQYF. The J gene is TRBJ2-7, the V gene TRBV5-1; 11 nucleotides align to TRBD2. J lost 1 base, V lost 4 bases, and 4 bases had no gene match. The CDR3 contains 15 residues. From germline, CDR1 is SGHRS and CDR2 YFSETQ.

This clonotype occurred a few times. In DNA, the CDR3 is TGTGCCAGCACCCCAGGGGGCCCGAACACCGGGGAGCTGTTTTTT. Translation: CASTPGGPNTGELFF. This rearrangement joins TRBV6-5 to TRBJ2-2; 8 nucleotides agree with TRBD1. The V gene end was trimmed by 7 bases and the J gene end by 0 bases; junction bases not matched to a gene: 4. Germline CDR1 is MNHEY and CDR2 is SVGAGI. The CDR3 extends over 15 amino acids.